Presented here are 20 T cell receptor beta chains from one specimen sequenced in a study of blood T cell repertoires in COVID-19. Method: immunoSEQ multiplex PCR; TCRdb's copy keeps in-frame clones and lacks some. Found here are 110,000 or so clones, around 84% of them singletons; the top ten hold less than 9.5%. The sample was peripheral blood. All receptors come from a woman in her thirties or forties with acute or convalescent COVID-19.

V usage is TRBV2 and J usage is TRBJ1-2, with TRBD1 identical over 9 bases. Germline loops: CDR1 SNHLY, CDR2 FYNNEI. The J segment lost 4 bases and the V segment lost 7 bases, leaving 10 bases of the junction unmatched. This CDR3 spans 15 amino acids. The CDR3 DNA follows: TGTGCCAGCACCTACATGGGGACAGGGCCCTATGGCTACACCTTC. As protein: CASTYMGTGPYGYTF.

The rearrangement joins TRBV5-1 to TRBJ1-2, with 10 nucleotides matching TRBD1. CDR1 and CDR2 (germline): SGHRS, YFSETQ. This CDR3 contains 15 residues. V dropped 0 bases and J dropped 8; count of bases not matched to a gene: 7. CDR3 sequence reads: CASSLGWGQGNGYTF. The DNA of the CDR3 is TGCGCCAGCAGCTTGGGTTGGGGACAGGGGAACGGCTACACCTTC.

The chain carries TRBV5-5 and TRBJ2-7, with D tentatively TRBD1 (5 bases). Germline CDR1 is SGHKS and CDR2 is YYEKEE (reference sequence). V lost 1 base and J lost 0, with 8 bases in between. The CDR3 is 14 residues long. The CDR3: CASSLLGVSYEQYF. The CDR3, as DNA: TGTGCCAGCAGCTTGTTAGGGGTCTCCTACGAGCAGTACTTC.

The V call is TRBV9, the J call TRBJ2-7; 8 bases agree with TRBD2. J lost 7 bases, V lost 4 bases, and 16 bases had no gene match. CDR1 is SGDLS, CDR2 YYNGEE, per germline. The CDR3 is 16 amino acids. CDR3 protein: CASSPGGGRTLREQYF. The CDR3 DNA follows: TGTGCCAGCAGCCCCGGGGGGGGTCGTACTCTACGGGAGCAGTACTTC.

The chain has TRBV5-1 and TRBJ1-1, with D perhaps TRBD1 (5 bases). Germline values: CDR1 SGHRS, CDR2 YFSETQ. This CDR3 is built from 14 residues. V lost 2 bases to trimming and J lost 4 bases, with 12 bases between them. CDR3 amino acids: CASSFAGKGTEAFF. For the CDR3, the DNA is TGCGCCAGCAGCTTCGCAGGGAAAGGCACTGAAGCTTTCTTT. Looking up the rest from reference TRBV5-1 and TRBJ1-1 gives the full variable domain: KAGVTQTPRYLIKTRGQQVTLSCSPISGHRSVSWYQQTPGQGLQFLFEYFSETQRNKGNFPGRFSGRQFSNSRSEMNVSTLELGDSALYLCASSFAGKGTEAFFGQGTRLTVV.

The V call is TRBV24-1, the J call TRBJ2-7; D remains ambiguous. Germline values: CDR1 KGHDR, CDR2 SFDVKD. CDR3 length equals 13 residues. Trimming pared 7 bases from V and 4 bases from J, leaving 13 bases between. The CDR3 sequence is CATSLGPSYEQYF. The CDR3 region has the DNA TGTGCCACCAGCCTAGGCCCCTCTTACGAGCAGTACTTC.

This chain uses TRBV2 with TRBJ1-4; 9 bases map to TRBD1. The germline V gene has CDR1 SNHLY and CDR2 FYNNEI. Trimming at V came to 5 bases and at J to 8 bases, leaving 12 bases not matched to a gene. The CDR3 consists of 16 residues. CDR3 protein: CASSPITGGTGEKLFF. For the CDR3, the DNA is TGTGCCAGCAGTCCCATAACAGGGGGCACAGGCGAAAAACTGTTTTTT.

This rearrangement joins TRBV10-3 to TRBJ1-5; 9 nucleotides align to TRBD1. Germline CDR1 reads ENHRY; CDR2 reads SYGVKD. This CDR3 has 18 amino acids. Trimming cost V 0 bases and J 1 base; bases outside gene matches: 7. The CDR3 is CAISESRTGVGSNQPQHF. The CDR3 nucleotides read TGTGCCATCAGTGAGTCTAGGACAGGGGTGGGGAGCAATCAGCCCCAGCATTTT.

The chain carries TRBV11-3 and TRBJ1-1; TRBD1 agrees at 9 bases. Germline V lookup: CDR1 SGHNT, CDR2 YENEEA. There are 14 residues in the CDR3. V was pared by 5 bases and J by 3 bases, with 4 bases of the junction left unmatched. Here the CDR3 DNA reads TGTGCCAGCAGCCGGACAGGGGCCTACACTGAAGCTTTCTTT. It codes for CASSRTGAYTEAFF.

This sequence joins TRBV6-5 and TRBJ2-1; 12 nucleotides line up with TRBD1. The length of the CDR3 is 15 residues. The ends lost 6 bases at V and 6 bases at J; junction bases unmatched: 6. Germline CDR1 and CDR2: MNHEY and SVGAGI. CDR3: CASRAGQGATNEQFF. CDR3 DNA sequence: TGTGCCAGCAGAGCGGGACAGGGGGCTACCAATGAGCAGTTCTTC.

The chain combines TRBV5-6 with TRBJ2-1; 8 bases are a match to TRBD2. Germline CDR1 reads SGHDT; CDR2 reads YYEEEE. The CDR3 covers 14 residues. V was clipped by 4 bases and J by 5 bases; unmatched bases: 5. The CDR3 coding sequence is TGTGCCAGCAGCGGGGGACTAGTCCACAATGAGCAGTTCTTC. It yields the protein CASSGGLVHNEQFF.

CDR3 DNA: TGTGCCAGCAGTGATAGAGCCTTTACTAGCACAGATACGCAGTATTTT. Its translation is CASSDRAFTSTDTQYF. The V gene is TRBV6-4, the J gene TRBJ2-3; no clear D gene. The germline V gene has CDR1 MRHNA and CDR2 SNTAGT. The V end lost 3 bases, the J end lost 0 bases, and 13 bases lay between the germline ends. CDR3 length: 16 amino acids.

This sequence joins TRBV29-1 and TRBJ1-1; perhaps TRBD1 as D (5 bases). Per the germline V gene, CDR1 is SQVTM and CDR2 is ANQGSEA. Trimming took off 7 bases at V and 0 bases at J, with 12 bases between the two ends. The CDR3 consists of 13 residues. As DNA, the CDR3 is TGCAGCGGATCGGACACTCTGAACACTGAAGCTTTCTTT. Its translation: CSGSDTLNTEAFF.

The sample holds a few counts of this clone. The CDR3 DNA reads as TGCAGCGTTCTGACAGGCTCTAACTATGGCTACACCTTC. Translation gives CSVLTGSNYGYTF. The rearrangement links TRBV29-1 to TRBJ1-2; possible D gene TRBD1, 6 bases. V shed 5 bases and J shed 0 bases, with 10 bases lying between them. Per the germline V gene, CDR1 is SQVTM and CDR2 is ANQGSEA. The CDR3 consists of 13 residues. Drawing the rest from reference TRBV29-1 and TRBJ1-2, the complete variable domain is SAVISQKPSRDICQRGTSLTIQCQVDSQVTMMFWYRQQPGQSLTLIATANQGSEATYESGFVIDKFPISRPNLTFSTLTVSNMSPEDSSIYLCSVLTGSNYGYTFGSGTRLTVV.

Notes on this clone: Other nucleotide sequences in the sample specify the same CDR3. This sequence joins TRBV18 and TRBJ1-1; 7 positions match TRBD1. Unmatched junction bases numbered 0, after V lost 1 base and J lost 1 base. In germline, CDR1 is KGHSH, CDR2 LQKENI. The CDR3 contains 14 residues. CDR3 sequence: CASSPQGANTEAFF. The CDR3 bases are TGTGCCAGCTCACCACAGGGGGCGAACACTGAAGCTTTCTTT.

The rearrangement uses TRBV2 and TRBJ1-2; perhaps TRBD1 as D (6 bases). V was clipped by 4 bases and J by 7 bases, with 16 bases between them. CDR1 is SNHLY and CDR2 is FYNNEI in the germline V gene. The CDR3 loop spans 14 amino acids. The CDR3 nucleotides read TGTGCCAGCAGTGGCGTATCTACAGGGTCTGGCTACACCTTC. It codes for CASSGVSTGSGYTF.

This clone was detected a few times. This sequence joins TRBV5-1 and TRBJ2-2, with D possibly TRBD1 on 6 matching bases. CDR1 is SGHRS, CDR2 YFSETQ, per germline. V was shortened by 5 bases and J by 7 bases, with 15 bases between the two germline ends. The CDR3 loop spans 14 amino acids. The CDR3 nucleotides are TGCGCCAGCAGTACAGGGCTGGTGGGCGGGGAGCTGTTTTTT. Its protein is CASSTGLVGGELFF.

This chain connects TRBV5-8 to TRBJ2-5; D possibly corresponds to TRBD1 (6 bases). Between the trimmed V and J ends, which lost 0 bases and 7 bases, there was a span of 13 bases. This CDR3 region has 14 residues. Germline lookup yields CDR1 SGHTS and CDR2 YDEGEE. CDR3 residues: CASSLDRDGATQYF. CDR3 sequence (DNA): TGTGCCAGCAGCTTGGACAGGGATGGTGCGACCCAGTACTTC.

The sample holds a few counts of this clone. This chain connects TRBV12-5 to TRBJ1-5, with D perhaps matching TRBD1 (6 bases). Trimming took 7 bases from V and 0 from J, leaving 16 bases between them. CDR1 is LGHNT and CDR2 is FRNRAP in the germline V gene. This CDR3 comprises 16 residues. DNA of the CDR3: TGTGCTAGTGCCCCCCCTGGGACACCTAGCAATCAGCCCCAGCATTTT. The encoded protein is CASAPPGTPSNQPQHF.

The gene calls are TRBV6-5 and TRBJ1-1, with D perhaps TRBD1 (5 bases). The germline V and J ends were trimmed by 2 bases and 5 bases, with 12 bases remaining between them. The CDR3 is made up of 14 amino acids. Germline V gene data show CDR1 as MNHEY and CDR2 as SVGAGI. The CDR3 spells CASSYLGGVTEAFF. The CDR3 DNA sequence: TGTGCCAGCAGTTACCTCGGGGGGGTAACTGAAGCTTTCTTT.